These 2 T cell receptor beta chains were sequenced from one sample in a study of regulatory T cells in long-lasting Graves disease. Time point meaning: newly diagnosed GD, antithyroid drugs for less than 3 months. TCR sequences were obtained from RNA taken from PBMCs. In building TCR beta libraries, iRepertoire HTBI primers were used together with Arm-PCR of CDR3 regions. TCRdb reanalysed the multiplex PCR reads using MiXCR and keeps one entry per CDR3 protein. The table includes some 400,000 distinct CDR3 sequences, approximately 15% detected once. The data also belong to a second study, concerning T cells in Graves' hyperthyroidism and ophthalmopathy.

Sequenced here: peripheral blood mononuclear cells (PBMCs), sampled at new diagnosis, from a patient treated with antithyroid drugs. The receptors derive from a woman aged 25 to 45 with Graves disease.

With respect to this clonotype: The junction differs from germline at one of its ends, possibly a read error. The chain's CDR3 is CASSLYLIKATGKNRPQHF. The CDR3 region has the DNA TGTGCCAGCAGCTTATATCTAATCAAAGCGACAGGGAAAAATCGGCCCCAGCATTTT. V and J are TRBV12-3 or TRBV12-4 and TRBJ1-5; 7 bases are a match to TRBD1. This CDR3 has 19 amino acids.

The chain is built from TRBV25-1 and TRBJ2-7; 8 bases map to TRBD1. The V segment lost 4 bases and the J segment 2 bases; nucleotides outside the gene matches: 13. Germline V gene lookup returns CDR1 MGHDK and CDR2 SYGVNS. CDR3 length equals 17 residues. CDR3 residues: CASSGSGRDRGTYEQYF. CDR3 nucleotide sequence: TGTGCCAGCAGTGGATCCGGGAGAGACAGGGGAACCTACGAGCAGTACTTC.